The present T cell receptor beta chain was sequenced within a study of beta chain features in type 1 diabetes. The trim removed 6 bases at V and 5 bases at J, leaving 10 bases unmatched. CDR3 size: 15 residues. CDR1 is LNHDA, CDR2 SQIVND, per germline (reference sequence). The authors reverse transcribed all of the isolated RNA, so sequencing captured expressed TCRB transcripts. Assay: immunoSEQ multiplex PCR; the TCRdb copy retains only in-frame clones and omits some. The sample gives about 900,000 clones, roughly 15% of which show up once; about 0.02% is in the top ten. Sequencing was carried out using naive CD4+ T cells from blood. The receptor was derived from a young woman in good health. The genes are TRBV19 and TRBJ2-5; TRBD1 aligns across 9 bases. CDR3 nucleotides: TGTGCCAGTAGCCGGGACAGGGTCCCCGGGGAGACCCAGTACTTC. Its translation is CASSRDRVPGETQYF.